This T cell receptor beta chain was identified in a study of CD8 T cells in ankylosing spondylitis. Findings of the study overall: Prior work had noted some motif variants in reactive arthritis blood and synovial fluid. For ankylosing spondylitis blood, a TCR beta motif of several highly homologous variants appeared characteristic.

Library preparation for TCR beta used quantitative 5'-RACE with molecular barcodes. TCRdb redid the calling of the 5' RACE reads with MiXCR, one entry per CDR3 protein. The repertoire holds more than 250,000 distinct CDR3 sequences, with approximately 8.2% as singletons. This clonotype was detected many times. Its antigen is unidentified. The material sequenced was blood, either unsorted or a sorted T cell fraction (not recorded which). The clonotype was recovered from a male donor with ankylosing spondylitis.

In DNA, the CDR3 is TGTGCCAGCAGCGGAGGACCCGCAAAGACACCGTCTGTCTATGGCTACACCTTC. It yields the protein CASSGGPAKTPSVYGYTF. V is TRBV9 and J is TRBJ1-2; D is unresolved. Germline V gives CDR1 SGDLS, CDR2 YYNGEE. With 3 bases removed from V and 4 bases from J, the gap between germline ends came to 25 bases. The CDR3 spans 18 residues.